The present entry profiles one T cell receptor (beta chain) with its context. Original processing methods: Estimated nucleated cell counts came from reference gene primer amplification. TCRdb's table, derived via immunoSEQ multiplex PCR, lists solely in-frame clones and lacks some. That table furnishes V, J and clone size, whereas the DNA furnished D and trimming. The data show more than 95,000 clones, with around 83% seen just once and about 3.3% held by the top ten. This sample stems from a study of blood T cell repertoires in COVID-19. Across the whole study: Acute-phase and convalescent COVID-19 samples originated in the United States, Italy and Spain. PBMCs, B-cell-depleted T cells, or T cells were the source of the cDNA or gDNA that made up the material.

CDR1 and CDR2 from the germline V gene are ENHRY and SYGVKD. The CDR3 is made up of 17 amino acids. V lost 0 bases and J lost 1; bases outside the gene matches: 5. The chain carries TRBV10-3 and TRBJ2-1; 8 bases are a match to TRBD2. This TCR was sampled from a woman at least 80 years old with COVID-19, enrolled during active disease. The sample consisted of peripheral blood. CDR3 sequence: CAISESSSGLSYNEQFF. DNA of the CDR3: TGTGCCATCAGTGAGTCGTCTAGCGGGTTATCCTACAATGAGCAGTTCTTC.